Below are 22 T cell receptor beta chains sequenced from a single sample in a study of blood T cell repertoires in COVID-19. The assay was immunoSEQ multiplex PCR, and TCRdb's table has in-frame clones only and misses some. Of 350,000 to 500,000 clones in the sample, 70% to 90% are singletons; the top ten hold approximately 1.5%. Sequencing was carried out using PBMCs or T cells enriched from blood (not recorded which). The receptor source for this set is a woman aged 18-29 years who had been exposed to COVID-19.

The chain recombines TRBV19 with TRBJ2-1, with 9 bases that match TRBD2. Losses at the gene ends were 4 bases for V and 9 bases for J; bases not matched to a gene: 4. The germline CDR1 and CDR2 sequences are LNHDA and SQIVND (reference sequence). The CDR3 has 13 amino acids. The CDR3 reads CASSSSGSGEQFF. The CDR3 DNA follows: TGTGCCAGTAGTAGTAGCGGGAGCGGTGAGCAGTTCTTC.

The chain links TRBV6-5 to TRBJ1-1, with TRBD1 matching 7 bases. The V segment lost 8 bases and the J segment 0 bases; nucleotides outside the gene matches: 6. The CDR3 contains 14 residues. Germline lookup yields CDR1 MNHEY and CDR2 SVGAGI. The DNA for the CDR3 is TGTGCCAGCGGGGGACAGCTCATGAACACTGAAGCTTTCTTT. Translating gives CASGGQLMNTEAFF.

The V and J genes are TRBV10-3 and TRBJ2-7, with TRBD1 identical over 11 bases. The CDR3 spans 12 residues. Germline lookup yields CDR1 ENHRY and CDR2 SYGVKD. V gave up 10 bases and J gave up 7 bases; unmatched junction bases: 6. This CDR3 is CATGQGAREQYF. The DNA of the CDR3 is TGTGCCACCGGACAGGGGGCGCGTGAGCAGTACTTC.

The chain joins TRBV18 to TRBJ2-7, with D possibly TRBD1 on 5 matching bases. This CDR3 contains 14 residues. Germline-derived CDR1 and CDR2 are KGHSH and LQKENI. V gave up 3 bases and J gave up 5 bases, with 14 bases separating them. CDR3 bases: TGTGCCAGCTCACCTAGGCAGGGATCCCACGAGCAGTACTTC. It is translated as CASSPRQGSHEQYF.

Here the CDR3 DNA reads TGTGCCAGCAGCCAAAGGGGTTGGACTAGCGGGGGGTACGAGCAGTACTTC. Residues: CASSQRGWTSGGYEQYF. This chain joins TRBV14 and TRBJ2-7; 14 bases fit TRBD2. Germline-derived CDR1 and CDR2 are SGHDN and FVKESK. The J segment lost 4 bases and the V segment lost 2 bases, leaving 7 bases of the junction unmatched. The CDR3 runs to 17 residues. Full variable domain (remainder filled in from reference TRBV14 and TRBJ2-7): EAGVTQFPSHSVIEKGQTVTLRCDPISGHDNLYWYRRVMGKEIKFLLHFVKESKQDESGMPNNRFLAERTGGTYSTLKVQPAELEDSGVYFCASSQRGWTSGGYEQYFGPGTRLTVT.

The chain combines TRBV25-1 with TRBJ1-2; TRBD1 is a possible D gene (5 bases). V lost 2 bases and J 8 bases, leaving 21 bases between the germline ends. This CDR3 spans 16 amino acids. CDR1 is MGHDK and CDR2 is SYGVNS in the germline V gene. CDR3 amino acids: CASSEVLGPRAGGYTF. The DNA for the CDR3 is TGTGCCAGCAGTGAAGTTTTGGGGCCAAGGGCGGGAGGCTACACCTTC.

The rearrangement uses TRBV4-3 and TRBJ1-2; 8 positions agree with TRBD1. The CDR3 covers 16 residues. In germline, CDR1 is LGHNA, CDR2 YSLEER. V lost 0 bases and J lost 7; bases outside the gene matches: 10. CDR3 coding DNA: TGCGCCAGCAGCCAAGATGGGAGGACAGGGCTAGGTGGCTACACCTTC. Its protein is CASSQDGRTGLGGYTF.

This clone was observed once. The DNA for the CDR3 is TGTGCCACCGTCGTATCTGGAAACACCATATATTTT. This gives the protein CATVVSGNTIYF. This chain uses TRBV24-1 with TRBJ1-3, with D unresolved. V lost 9 bases, J lost 1 base, and 6 bases lay in between. In germline, CDR1 is KGHDR, CDR2 SFDVKD. The CDR3 has 12 residues.

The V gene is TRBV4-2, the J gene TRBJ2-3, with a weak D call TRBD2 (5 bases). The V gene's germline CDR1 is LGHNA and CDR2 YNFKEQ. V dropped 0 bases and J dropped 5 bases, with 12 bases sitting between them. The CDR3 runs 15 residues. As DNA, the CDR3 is TGTGCCAGCAGCCAAGATCCTAGCCTTAAAGATACGCAGTATTTT. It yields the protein CASSQDPSLKDTQYF.

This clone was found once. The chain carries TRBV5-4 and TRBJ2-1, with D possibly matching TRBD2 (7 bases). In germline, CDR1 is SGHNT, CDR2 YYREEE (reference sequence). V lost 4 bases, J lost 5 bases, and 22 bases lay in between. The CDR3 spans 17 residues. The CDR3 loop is CASSRPGFRGDNNEQFF. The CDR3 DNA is TGTGCCAGCAGCCGTCCGGGATTCCGGGGGGACAACAATGAGCAGTTCTTC.

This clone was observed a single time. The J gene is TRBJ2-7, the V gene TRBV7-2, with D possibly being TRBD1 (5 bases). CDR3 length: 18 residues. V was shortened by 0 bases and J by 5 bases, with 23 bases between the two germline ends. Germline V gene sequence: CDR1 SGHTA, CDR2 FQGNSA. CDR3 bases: TGTGCCAGCAGCTTAGCAGGTTTTTGGCAGGGAAAAGAAGACGAGCAGTACTTC. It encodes CASSLAGFWQGKEDEQYF.

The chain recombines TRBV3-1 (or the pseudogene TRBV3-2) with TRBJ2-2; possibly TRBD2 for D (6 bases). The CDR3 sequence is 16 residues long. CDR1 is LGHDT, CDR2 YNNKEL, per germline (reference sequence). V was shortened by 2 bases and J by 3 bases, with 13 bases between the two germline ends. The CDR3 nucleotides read TGTGCCAGCAGCCAAACGGGACTCACCTACACCGGGGAGCTGTTTTTT. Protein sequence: CASSQTGLTYTGELFF.

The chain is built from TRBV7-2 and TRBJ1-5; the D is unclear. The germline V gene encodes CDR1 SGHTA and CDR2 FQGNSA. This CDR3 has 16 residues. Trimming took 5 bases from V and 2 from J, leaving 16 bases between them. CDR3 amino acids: CASSPLAGGGNQPQHF. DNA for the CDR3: TGTGCCAGCAGCCCCCTCGCGGGAGGAGGCAATCAGCCCCAGCATTTT.

CDR3 protein: CASSPEGQNTEAFF. CDR3 nucleotides: TGTGCCAGCTCACCAGAGGGTCAGAACACTGAAGCTTTCTTT. The chain employs TRBV18 and TRBJ1-1; D is uncertain. The V end was cut by 2 bases, the J end by 1 base, with 8 bases between. The CDR3 consists of 14 residues. The germline gives CDR1 KGHSH, CDR2 LQKENI.

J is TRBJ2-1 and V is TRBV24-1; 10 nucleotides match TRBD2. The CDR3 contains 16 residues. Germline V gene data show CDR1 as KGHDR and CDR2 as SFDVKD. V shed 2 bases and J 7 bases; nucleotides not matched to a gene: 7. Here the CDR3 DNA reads TGTGCCACCAGTGATTCCAGCGGGGGGGCAGAGAATGAGCAGTTCTTC. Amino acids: CATSDSSGGAENEQFF.

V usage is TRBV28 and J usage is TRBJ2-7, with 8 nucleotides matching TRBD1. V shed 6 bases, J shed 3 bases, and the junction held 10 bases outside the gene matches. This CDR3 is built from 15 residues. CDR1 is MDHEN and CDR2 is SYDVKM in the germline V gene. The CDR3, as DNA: TGTGCCAGCAGATTGCCTGGAACAGGGGGCTACGAGCAGTACTTC. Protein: CASRLPGTGGYEQYF.

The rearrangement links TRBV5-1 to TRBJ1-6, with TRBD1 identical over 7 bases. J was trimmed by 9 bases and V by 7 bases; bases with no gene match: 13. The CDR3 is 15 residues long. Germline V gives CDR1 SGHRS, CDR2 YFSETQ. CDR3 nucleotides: TGCGCCAGCCGGGACAGTAGATCTTACCCTTCACCCCTCCACTTT. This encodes CASRDSRSYPSPLHF.

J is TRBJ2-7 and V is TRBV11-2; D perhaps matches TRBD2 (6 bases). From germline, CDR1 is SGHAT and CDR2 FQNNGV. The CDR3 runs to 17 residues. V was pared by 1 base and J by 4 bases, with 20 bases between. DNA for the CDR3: TGTGCCAGCAGCTTAGCATCCAGCGGGTATGGTAAATACGAGCAGTACTTC. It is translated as CASSLASSGYGKYEQYF.

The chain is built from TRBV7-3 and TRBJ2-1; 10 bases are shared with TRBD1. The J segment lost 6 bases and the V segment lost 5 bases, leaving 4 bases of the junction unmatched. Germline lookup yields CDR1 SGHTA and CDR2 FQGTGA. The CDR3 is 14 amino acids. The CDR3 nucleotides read TGTGCCAGCAGCCCGGGACAGGGGTTCAATGAGCAGTTCTTC. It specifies CASSPGQGFNEQFF. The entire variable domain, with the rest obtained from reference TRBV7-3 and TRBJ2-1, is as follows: GAGVSQTPSNKVTEKGKYVELRCDPISGHTALYWYRQSLGQGPEFLIYFQGTGAADDSGLPNDRFFAVRPEGSVSTLKIQRTERGDSAVYLCASSPGQGFNEQFFGPGTRLTVL.

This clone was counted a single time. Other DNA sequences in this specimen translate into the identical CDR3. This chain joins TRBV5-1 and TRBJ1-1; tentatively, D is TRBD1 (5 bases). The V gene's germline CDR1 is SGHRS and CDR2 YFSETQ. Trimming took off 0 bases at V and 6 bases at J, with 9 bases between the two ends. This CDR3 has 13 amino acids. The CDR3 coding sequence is TGCGCCAGCAGCTTGGGTCAGGGTGCTGAAGCTTTCTTT. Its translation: CASSLGQGAEAFF.

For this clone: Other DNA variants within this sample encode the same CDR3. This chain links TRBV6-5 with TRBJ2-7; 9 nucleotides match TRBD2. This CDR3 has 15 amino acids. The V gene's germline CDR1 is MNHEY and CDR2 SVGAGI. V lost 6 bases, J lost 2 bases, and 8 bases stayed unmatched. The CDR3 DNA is TGTGCCAGCAGCCCGATAGCGGGAGTCCCCTACGAGCAGTACTTC. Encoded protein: CASSPIAGVPYEQYF.

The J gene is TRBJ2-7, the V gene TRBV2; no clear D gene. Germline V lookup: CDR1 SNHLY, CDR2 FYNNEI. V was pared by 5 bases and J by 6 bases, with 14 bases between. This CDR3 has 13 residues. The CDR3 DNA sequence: TGTGCCAGCAGTCCTTCCCCGCGTGGCGAGCAGTACTTC. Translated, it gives CASSPSPRGEQYF.